This section outlines one TCR beta chain sequence together with its context. One end of the junction varies from germline; a read error may be responsible. In germline, CDR1 is MDHEN, CDR2 SYDVKM. The CDR3 has 15 amino acids. Data came from immunoSEQ multiplex PCR; TCRdb stores just in-frame clones and leaves some out. The repertoire has 60,000 to 75,000 clones, approximately 95% of them found once; the top ten carry about 7%. This sample is drawn from a study of cytomegalovirus exposure and HLA in healthy donors. Sequencing was carried out using PBMCs. This chain connects TRBV28 to TRBJ1-5; D ambiguous. The source of this sequence is a woman in her late teens or twenties in good health and CMV-seropositive. The CDR3 region has the DNA TGTGCCTCATCACCCACGGGATATAGCAATCAGCCTCAGCATTTT. Translated: CASSPTGYSNQPQHF.